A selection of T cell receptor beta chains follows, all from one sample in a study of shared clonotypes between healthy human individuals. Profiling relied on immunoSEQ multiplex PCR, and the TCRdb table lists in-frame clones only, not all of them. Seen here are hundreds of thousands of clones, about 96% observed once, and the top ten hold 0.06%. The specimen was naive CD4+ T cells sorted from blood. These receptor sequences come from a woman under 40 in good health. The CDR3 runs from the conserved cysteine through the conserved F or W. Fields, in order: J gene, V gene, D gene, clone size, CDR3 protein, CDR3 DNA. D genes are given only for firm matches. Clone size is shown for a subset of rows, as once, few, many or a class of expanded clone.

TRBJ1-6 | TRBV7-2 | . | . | CASSVDSNYNSPLHF | TGTGCCAGCAGCGTTGACAGCAACTATAATTCACCCCTCCACTTT
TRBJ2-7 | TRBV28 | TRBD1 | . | CASSSPGQPYEQYF | TGTGCCAGCAGTTCCCCGGGACAGCCCTACGAGCAGTACTTC
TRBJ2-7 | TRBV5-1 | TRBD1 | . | CASSLGQGAYYEQYF | TGCGCCAGCAGCTTGGGACAGGGGGCTTACTACGAGCAGTACTTC
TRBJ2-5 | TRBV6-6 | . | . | CASSEYQETQYF | TGTGCCAGCAGCGAGTACCAAGAGACCCAGTACTTC
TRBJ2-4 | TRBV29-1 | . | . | CSAWGGGATDIQYF | TGCAGCGCATGGGGAGGGGGAGCCACAGACATTCAGTACTTC
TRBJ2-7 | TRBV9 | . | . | CASSVAASSYEQYF | TGTGCCAGCAGCGTAGCGGCGAGCTCCTACGAGCAGTACTTC
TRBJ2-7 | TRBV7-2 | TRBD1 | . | CASSVDRGRYEQYF | TGTGCCAGCAGCGTGGACAGGGGGCGCTACGAGCAGTACTTC
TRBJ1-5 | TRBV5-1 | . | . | CASSLEGRNQPQHF | TGCGCCAGCAGCTTGGAGGGACGTAATCAGCCCCAGCATTTT
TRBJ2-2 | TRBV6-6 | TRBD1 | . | CASSLAGTGLNGELFF | TGTGCCAGCAGTTTAGCCGGGACAGGGTTGAACGGGGAGCTGTTTTTT
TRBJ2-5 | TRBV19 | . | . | CASRLGETQYF | TGTGCCAGCCGACTAGGGGAGACCCAGTACTTC
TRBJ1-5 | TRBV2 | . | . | CASSEMYSGNQPQHF | TGTGCCAGCAGTGAAATGTACAGTGGCAATCAGCCCCAGCATTTT
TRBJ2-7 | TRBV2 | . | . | CASSLSSYEQYF | TGTGCCAGCAGTTTGAGCTCCTACGAGCAGTACTTC
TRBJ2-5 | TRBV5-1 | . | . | CASSLQGFQETQYF | TGCGCCAGCAGCTTACAGGGTTTCCAAGAGACCCAGTACTTC
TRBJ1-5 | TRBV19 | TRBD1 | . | CASSSQGASQPQHF | TGTGCCAGTAGTAGCCAGGGGGCTAGTCAGCCCCAGCATTTT
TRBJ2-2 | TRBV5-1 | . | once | CASRVSNTGELFF | TGCGCCAGCAGGGTATCGAACACCGGGGAGCTGTTTTTT
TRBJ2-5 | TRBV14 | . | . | CASSQAGRETQYF | TGTGCCAGCAGCCAAGCGGGGCGAGAGACCCAGTACTTC
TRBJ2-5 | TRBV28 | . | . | CASRDRETQYF | TGTGCCAGCAGAGACCGGGAGACCCAGTACTTC
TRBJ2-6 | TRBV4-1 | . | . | CASSTRTDSGANVLTF | TGCGCCAGCAGCACTCGGACAGACTCTGGGGCCAACGTCCTGACTTTC